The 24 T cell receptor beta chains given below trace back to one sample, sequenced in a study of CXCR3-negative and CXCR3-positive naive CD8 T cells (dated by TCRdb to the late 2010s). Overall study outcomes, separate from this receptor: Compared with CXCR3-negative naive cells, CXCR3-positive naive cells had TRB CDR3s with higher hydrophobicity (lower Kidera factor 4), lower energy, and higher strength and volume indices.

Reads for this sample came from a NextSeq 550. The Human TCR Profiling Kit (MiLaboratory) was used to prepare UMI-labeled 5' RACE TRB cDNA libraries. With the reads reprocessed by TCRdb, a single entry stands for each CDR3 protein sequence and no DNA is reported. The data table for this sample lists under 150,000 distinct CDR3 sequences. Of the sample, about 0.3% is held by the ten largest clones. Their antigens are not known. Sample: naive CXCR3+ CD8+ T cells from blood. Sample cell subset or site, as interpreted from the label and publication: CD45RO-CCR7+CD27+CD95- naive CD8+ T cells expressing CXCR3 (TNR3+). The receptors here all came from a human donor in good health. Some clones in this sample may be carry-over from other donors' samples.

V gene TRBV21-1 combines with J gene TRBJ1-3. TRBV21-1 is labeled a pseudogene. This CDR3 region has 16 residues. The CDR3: CASSPTPGSSGNTIYF.

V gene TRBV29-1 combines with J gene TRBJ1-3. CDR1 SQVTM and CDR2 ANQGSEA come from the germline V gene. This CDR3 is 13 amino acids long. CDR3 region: CSVFNKHGNTIYF.

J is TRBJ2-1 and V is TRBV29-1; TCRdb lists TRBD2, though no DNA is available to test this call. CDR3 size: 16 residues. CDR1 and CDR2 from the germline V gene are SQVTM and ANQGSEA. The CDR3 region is CSVEDPTSGKVDEQFF.

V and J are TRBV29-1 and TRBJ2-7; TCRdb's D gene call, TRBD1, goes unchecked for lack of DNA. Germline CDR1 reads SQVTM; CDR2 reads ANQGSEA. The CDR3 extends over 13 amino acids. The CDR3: CSVVVTGGYEQYF.

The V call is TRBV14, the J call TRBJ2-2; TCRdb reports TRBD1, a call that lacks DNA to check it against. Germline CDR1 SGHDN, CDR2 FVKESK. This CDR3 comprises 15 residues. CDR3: CASSQVRGQSGELFF.

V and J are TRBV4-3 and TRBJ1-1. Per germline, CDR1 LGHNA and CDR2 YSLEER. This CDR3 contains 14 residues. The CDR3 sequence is CASSQDLENTEAFF.

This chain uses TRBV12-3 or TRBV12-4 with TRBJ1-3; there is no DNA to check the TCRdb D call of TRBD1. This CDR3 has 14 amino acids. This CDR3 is CASSSRTGGNTIYF.

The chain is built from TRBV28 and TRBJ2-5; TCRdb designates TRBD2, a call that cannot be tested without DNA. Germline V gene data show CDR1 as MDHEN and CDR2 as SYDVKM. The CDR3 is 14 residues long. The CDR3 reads CASGRETGTETQYF.

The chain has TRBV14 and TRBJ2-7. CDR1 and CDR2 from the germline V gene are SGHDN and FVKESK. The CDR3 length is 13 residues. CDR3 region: CASSQTDGYEQYF.

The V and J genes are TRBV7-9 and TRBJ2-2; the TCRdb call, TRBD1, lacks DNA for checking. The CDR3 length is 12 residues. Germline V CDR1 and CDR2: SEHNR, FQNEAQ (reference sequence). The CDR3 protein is CASSPGVGELFF.

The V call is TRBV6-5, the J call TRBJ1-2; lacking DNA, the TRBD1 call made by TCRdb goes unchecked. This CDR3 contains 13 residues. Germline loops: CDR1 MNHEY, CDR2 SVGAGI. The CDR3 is CASSYSMGGGYTF.

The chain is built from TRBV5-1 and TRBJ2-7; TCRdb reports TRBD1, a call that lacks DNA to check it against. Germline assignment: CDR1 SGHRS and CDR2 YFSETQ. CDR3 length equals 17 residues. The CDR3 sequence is CASSLGGGEARSYEQYF.

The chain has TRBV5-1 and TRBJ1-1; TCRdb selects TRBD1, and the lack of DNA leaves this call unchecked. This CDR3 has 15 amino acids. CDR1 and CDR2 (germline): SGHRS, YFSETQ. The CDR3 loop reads CASSTTGSMNTEAFF.

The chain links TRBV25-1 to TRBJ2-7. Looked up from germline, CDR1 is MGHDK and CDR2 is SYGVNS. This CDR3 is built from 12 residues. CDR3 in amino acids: CASSDGLYEQYF.

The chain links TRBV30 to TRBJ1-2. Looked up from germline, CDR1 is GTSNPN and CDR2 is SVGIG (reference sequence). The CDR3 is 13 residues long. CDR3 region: CAWTNSGYYGYTF.

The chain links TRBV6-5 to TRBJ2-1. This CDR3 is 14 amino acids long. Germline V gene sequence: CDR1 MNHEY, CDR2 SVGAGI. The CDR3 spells CASGTLSSYNEQFF.

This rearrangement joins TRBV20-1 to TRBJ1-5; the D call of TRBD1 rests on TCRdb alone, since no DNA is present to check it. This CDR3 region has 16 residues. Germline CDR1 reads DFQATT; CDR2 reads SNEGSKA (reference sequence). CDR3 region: CSARPTGTYSNQPQHF.

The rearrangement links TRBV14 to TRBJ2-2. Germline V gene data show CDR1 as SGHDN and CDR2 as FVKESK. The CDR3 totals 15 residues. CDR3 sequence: CASSSPKEVPGELFF.

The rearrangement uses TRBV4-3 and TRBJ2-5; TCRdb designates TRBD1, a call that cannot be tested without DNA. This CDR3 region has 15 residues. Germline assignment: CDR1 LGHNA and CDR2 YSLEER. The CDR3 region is CASSHGQGGLETQYF.

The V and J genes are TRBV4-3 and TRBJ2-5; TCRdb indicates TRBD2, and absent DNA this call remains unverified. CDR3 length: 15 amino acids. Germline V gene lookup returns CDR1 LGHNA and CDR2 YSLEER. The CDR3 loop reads CASSQDVAGWETQYF.

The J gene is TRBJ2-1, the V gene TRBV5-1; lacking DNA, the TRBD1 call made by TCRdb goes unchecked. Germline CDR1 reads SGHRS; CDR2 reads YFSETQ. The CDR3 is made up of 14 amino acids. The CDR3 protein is CASSLVGAVDEQFF.

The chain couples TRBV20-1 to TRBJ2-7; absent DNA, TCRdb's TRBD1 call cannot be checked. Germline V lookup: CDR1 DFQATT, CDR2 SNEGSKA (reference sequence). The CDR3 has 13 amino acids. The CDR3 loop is CSATTGEVYEQYF.

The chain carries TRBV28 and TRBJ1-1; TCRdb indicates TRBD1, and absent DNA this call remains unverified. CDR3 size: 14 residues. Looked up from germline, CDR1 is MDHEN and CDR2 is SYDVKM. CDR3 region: CASSSWTGDAEAFF.

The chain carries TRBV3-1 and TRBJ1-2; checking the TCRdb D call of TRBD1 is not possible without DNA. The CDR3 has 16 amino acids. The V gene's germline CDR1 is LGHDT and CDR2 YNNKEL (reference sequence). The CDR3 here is CASSADRASTNYGYTF.